A selection of T cell receptor beta chains follows, all from one sample in a study of shared clonotypes between healthy human individuals. Method: immunoSEQ multiplex PCR; TCRdb's copy keeps in-frame clones and lacks some. The sample carries around 640,000 clones, 90% to 97% recorded once. Sequencing used naive CD8+ T cells sorted from blood. These TCRs come from a woman aged 25 to 39 in good health. Each CDR3 is given with its conserved first and last residue.

v_gene	j_gene	CDR3aa
TRBV25-1	TRBJ2-1	CASSGPGLADNEQFF
TRBV27	TRBJ2-7	CASSSSAGSTYEQYF
TRBV4-2	TRBJ1-2	CASSQLGGYTF
TRBV27	TRBJ2-5	CASSRTSGSLLTQYF
TRBV19	TRBJ1-1	CASSIGMGQAFF
TRBV7-6	TRBJ2-7	CASSYGQNYEQYF
TRBV7-3	TRBJ2-3	CASSEAGFSTDTQYF
TRBV5-6	TRBJ2-7	CASSWWKGLADYEQYF
TRBV19	TRBJ2-1	CASSPFTPGEQFF
TRBV19	TRBJ2-2	CATQSTGELFF
TRBV5-1	TRBJ2-1	CASSLRGSNNEQFF
TRBV10-3	TRBJ2-1	CAMSEQGGRDEQFF
TRBV28	TRBJ1-1	CASSQTGFTEAFF
TRBV6-5	TRBJ2-7	CASSYGTGPYEQYF
TRBV28	TRBJ2-5	CASSPLRASGSWETQYF
TRBV7-9	TRBJ2-7	CASSPTRTSGRSYEQYF
TRBV28	TRBJ2-2	CASSQSASGTGELFF
TRBV28	TRBJ1-5	CASSLRGSQPQHF
TRBV13	TRBJ2-1	CASSFSRGTSYNEQFF
TRBV27	TRBJ2-1	CASRDRSDEQFF
TRBV7-2	TRBJ2-7	CASSLGGGSGSEQYF
TRBV4-2	TRBJ2-5	CASSQGAIIGEETQYF
TRBV27	TRBJ2-3	CASSWDLAGAEDTQYF
TRBV6-6	TRBJ1-5	CASSWVQGNQPQHF
TRBV28	TRBJ2-2	CASRNREVGELFF
TRBV11-2	TRBJ2-7	CASSLVGQSYEQYF
TRBV6-1	TRBJ2-7	CASSEDAGQGGYEQYF
TRBV6-1	TRBJ1-2	CASSDLGTASGYTF
TRBV27	TRBJ2-1	CASSLLKAGGGGYEQFF
TRBV11-2	TRBJ2-3	CASSLGALVGGSTDTQYF
TRBV28	TRBJ2-1	CASSGTSVHNEQFF
TRBV13	TRBJ2-7	CASSVGGPLEQYF
TRBV6-6	TRBJ2-7	CASSAPRDRSYEQYF
TRBV29-1	TRBJ2-7	CSVQGGPNYEQYF
TRBV19	TRBJ1-2	CASSGGWQGYTF
TRBV7-6	TRBJ1-2	CASSQDGFYGYTF
TRBV2	TRBJ1-5	CASEGQGAQPQHF
TRBV28	TRBJ2-5	CASTGLAGGSETQYF
TRBV28	TRBJ2-7	CASSLMREGFYEQYF
TRBV6-5	TRBJ1-4	CASSPDFSTNEKLFF
TRBV7-9	TRBJ2-5	CASSLAGRTRPKETQYF
TRBV7-6	TRBJ2-1	CASSPRGTSGVAYNEQFF